This entry lists 12 T cell receptor beta chains sequenced from one sample in a study of identical twins. One entry per CDR3 protein results from TCRdb running MiXCR on the 5' RACE reads. The data contain approximately 220,000 distinct CDR3 sequences, roughly 7.5% of them seen just once; the ten biggest clones take up just under 2%. These data were likewise used in another study, on yellow fever vaccine responses in identical twins.

Sequenced material: memory (CD45RO+) T cells sorted from blood. The receptors were gathered from a woman aged 18-29 years in good health.

This clonotype showed up many times. This rearrangement joins TRBV5-1 to TRBJ2-3; 8 bases match TRBD2. The trim removed 8 bases at V and 6 bases at J, leaving 11 bases unmatched. This CDR3 is 14 amino acids long. The germline gives CDR1 SGHRS, CDR2 YFSETQ. DNA of the CDR3: TGCGCCAGTTACGGGACTAGTCGTAGCGATACGCAGTATTTT. Its protein is CASYGTSRSDTQYF.

This rearrangement joins TRBV7-2 to TRBJ2-1; 7 bases map to TRBD1. The germline V gene has CDR1 SGHTA and CDR2 FQGNSA. The CDR3 length is 16 residues. V lost 4 bases to trimming and J lost 0 bases; unmatched junction nucleotides: 6. As DNA, the CDR3 is TGTGCCAGCAGCTCCCCGACAGGGAGCTCCTACAATGAGCAGTTCTTC. This codes for CASSSPTGSSYNEQFF.

This clonotype was counted many times. The V gene is TRBV29-1, the J gene TRBJ1-1; D call uncertain. Trimming pared 5 bases from V and 4 bases from J, leaving 5 bases between. Germline V gives CDR1 SQVTM, CDR2 ANQGSEA. CDR3 size: 10 residues. CDR3 DNA sequence: TGCAGCGTTAGAGGCACTGAAGCTTTCTTT. Amino acid sequence: CSVRGTEAFF.

This clonotype was seen many times. The genes are TRBV7-3 and TRBJ2-3; 9 nucleotides match TRBD2. CDR3 size: 15 residues. V was pared by 4 bases and J by 5 bases, with 7 bases of the junction left unmatched. Germline V gene lookup returns CDR1 SGHTA and CDR2 FQGTGA. CDR3 sequence (DNA): TGTGCCAGCAGCTCTGCGGGGGGGCCTGGAGATACGCAGTATTTT. Its protein is CASSSAGGPGDTQYF. Full variable domain (outside the CDR3, taken from reference TRBV7-3 and TRBJ2-3): GAGVSQTPSNKVTEKGKYVELRCDPISGHTALYWYRQSLGQGPEFLIYFQGTGAADDSGLPNDRFFAVRPEGSVSTLKIQRTERGDSAVYLCASSSAGGPGDTQYFGPGTRLTVL.

The table lists this clonotype with many counts. The chain carries TRBV2 and TRBJ2-6, with D unresolved. CDR1 is SNHLY, CDR2 FYNNEI, per germline. The CDR3 runs to 16 residues. V dropped 4 bases and J dropped 0 bases, with 10 bases sitting between them. The CDR3 DNA reads TGTGCCAGCAGTGCGGAGTCCTACTCTGGGGCCAACGTCCTGACTTTC. Translating it yields CASSAESYSGANVLTF.

The table lists this clonotype with many counts. The chain's CDR3 is CSAPTSGQRLTEAFF. DNA for the CDR3: TGCAGTGCCCCGACCTCAGGACAAAGGCTCACTGAAGCTTTCTTT. V gene TRBV20-1 combines with J gene TRBJ1-1; D may be TRBD1 (5 bases). V lost 6 bases and J 4 bases, leaving 21 bases between the germline ends. The CDR3 is 15 residues long. Germline assignment: CDR1 DFQATT and CDR2 SNEGSKA (reference sequence).

Worth noting for this clonotype: This may be a read error: a much more frequent sequence differs by one nucleotide. For the CDR3, the DNA is TGCAGTGTTCCGAAGGGTAACTTCGCCTACAATGAGCAGTTCTTC. It translates to CSVPKGNFAYNEQFF. This rearrangement joins TRBV20-1 to TRBJ2-1, with D unresolved. CDR1 is DFQATT, CDR2 SNEGSKA, per germline (reference sequence). V was shortened by 7 bases and J by 2 bases, with 18 bases between the two germline ends. This CDR3 is 15 amino acids long.

A few counts support this clonotype. The rearrangement uses TRBV5-5 and TRBJ1-1; TRBD1 might be the D (6 bases). Trimming took off 7 bases at V and 5 bases at J, with 15 bases between the two ends. Germline CDR1 reads SGHKS; CDR2 reads YYEKEE (reference sequence). The CDR3 has 13 residues. The CDR3 here is CASVETGRTEAFF. CDR3 sequence (DNA): TGTGCCAGCGTTGAAACAGGGAGGACTGAAGCTTTCTTT.

The gene calls are TRBV20-1 and TRBJ2-1; 8 nucleotides align to TRBD2. Per the germline V gene, CDR1 is DFQATT and CDR2 is SNEGSKA (reference sequence). There are 20 residues in the CDR3. V gave up 3 bases and J gave up 7 bases; unmatched junction bases: 26. CDR3 in DNA: TGCAGTGCTAGTCGGGGACGGGGGGGGAGGGTCCTCACCAGGCGAAATGAGCAGTTCTTC. This translates into CSASRGRGGRVLTRRNEQFF.

This clonotype is medium-sized (0.01 to 0.1%) within its sample. The chain combines TRBV12-3 or TRBV12-4 with TRBJ2-7, with a weak D call TRBD2 (6 bases). Trimming removed 4 bases from V and 0 bases from J, with 13 bases in between. CDR3 size: 15 residues. This chain's CDR3 is CASSSRIADSYEQYF. In nucleotides, the CDR3 is TGTGCCAGCAGTTCACGTATAGCGGACTCCTACGAGCAGTACTTC.

This clonotype was detected ten times or more. V gene TRBV28 combines with J gene TRBJ1-5; 8 bases agree with TRBD1. The CDR3 is 15 amino acids. Germline-derived CDR1 and CDR2 are MDHEN and SYDVKM. V lost 5 bases to trimming and J lost 1 base; unmatched junction nucleotides: 4. The CDR3 sequence is CASSRYRGSNQPQHF. The CDR3 coding sequence is TGTGCCAGCAGTCGCTACAGGGGGAGCAATCAGCCCCAGCATTTT.

V usage is TRBV5-1 and J usage is TRBJ2-5; 8 bases are a match to TRBD2. The germline gives CDR1 SGHRS, CDR2 YFSETQ. With 0 bases clipped from V and 5 bases from J, the junction kept 6 bases outside the gene matches. This CDR3 is built from 15 residues. CDR3 residues: CASSLADSGGETQYF. As DNA, the CDR3 is TGCGCCAGCAGCTTGGCGGACTCGGGAGGGGAGACCCAGTACTTC.